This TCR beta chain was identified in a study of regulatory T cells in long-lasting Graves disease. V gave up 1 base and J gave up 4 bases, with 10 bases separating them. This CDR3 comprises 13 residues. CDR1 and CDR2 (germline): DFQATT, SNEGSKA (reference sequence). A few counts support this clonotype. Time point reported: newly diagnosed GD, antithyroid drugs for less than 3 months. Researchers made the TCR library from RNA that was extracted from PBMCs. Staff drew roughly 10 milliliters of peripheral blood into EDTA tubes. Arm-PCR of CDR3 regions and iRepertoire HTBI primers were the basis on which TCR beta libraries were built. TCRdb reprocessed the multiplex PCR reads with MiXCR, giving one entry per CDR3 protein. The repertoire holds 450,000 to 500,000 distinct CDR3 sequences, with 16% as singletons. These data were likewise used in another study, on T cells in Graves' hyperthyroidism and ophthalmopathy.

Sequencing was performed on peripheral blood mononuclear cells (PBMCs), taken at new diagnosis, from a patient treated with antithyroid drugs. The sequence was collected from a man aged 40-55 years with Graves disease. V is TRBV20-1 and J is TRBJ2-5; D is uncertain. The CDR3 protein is CSARGSELETQYF. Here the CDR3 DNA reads TGCAGTGCTAGAGGCTCCGAGTTAGAGACCCAGTACTTC.